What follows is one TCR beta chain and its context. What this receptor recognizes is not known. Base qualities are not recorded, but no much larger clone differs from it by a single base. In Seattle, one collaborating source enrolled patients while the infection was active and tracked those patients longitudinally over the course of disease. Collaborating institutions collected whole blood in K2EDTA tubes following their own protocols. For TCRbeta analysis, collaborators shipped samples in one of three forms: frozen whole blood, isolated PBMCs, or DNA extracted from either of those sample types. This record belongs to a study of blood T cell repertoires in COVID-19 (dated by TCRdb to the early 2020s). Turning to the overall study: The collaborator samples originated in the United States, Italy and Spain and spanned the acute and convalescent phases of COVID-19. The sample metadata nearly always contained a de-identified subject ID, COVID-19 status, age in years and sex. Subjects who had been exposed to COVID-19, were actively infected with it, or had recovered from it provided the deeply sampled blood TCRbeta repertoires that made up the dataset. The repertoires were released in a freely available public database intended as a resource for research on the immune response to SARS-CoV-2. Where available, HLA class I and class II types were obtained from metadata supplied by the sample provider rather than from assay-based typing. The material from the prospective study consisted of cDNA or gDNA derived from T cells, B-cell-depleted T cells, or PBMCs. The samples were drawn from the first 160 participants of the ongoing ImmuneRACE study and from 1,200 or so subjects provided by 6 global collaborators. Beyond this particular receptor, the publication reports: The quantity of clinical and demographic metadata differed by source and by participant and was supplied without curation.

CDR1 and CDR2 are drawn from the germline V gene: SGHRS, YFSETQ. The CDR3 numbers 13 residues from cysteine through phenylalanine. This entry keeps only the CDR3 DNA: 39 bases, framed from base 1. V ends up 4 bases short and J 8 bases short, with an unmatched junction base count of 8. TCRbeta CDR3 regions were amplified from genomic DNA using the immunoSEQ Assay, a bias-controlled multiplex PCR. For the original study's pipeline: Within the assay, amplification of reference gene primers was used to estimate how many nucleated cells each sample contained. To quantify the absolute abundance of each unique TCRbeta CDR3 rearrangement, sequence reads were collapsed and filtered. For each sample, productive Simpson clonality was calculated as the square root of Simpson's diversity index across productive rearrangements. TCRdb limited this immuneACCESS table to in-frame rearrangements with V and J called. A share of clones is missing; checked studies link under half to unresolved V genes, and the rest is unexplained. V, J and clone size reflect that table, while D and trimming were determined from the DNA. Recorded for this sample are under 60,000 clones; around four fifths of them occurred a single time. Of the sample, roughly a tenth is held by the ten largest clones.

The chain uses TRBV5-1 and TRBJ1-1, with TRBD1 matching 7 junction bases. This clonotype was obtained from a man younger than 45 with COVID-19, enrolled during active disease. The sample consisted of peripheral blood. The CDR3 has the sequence CASSLIGQVEAFF. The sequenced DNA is TGCGCCAGCAGCCTCATCGGACAGGTAGAAGCTTTCTTT.